This paragraph reports one T cell receptor (beta chain). These data belong to a study of blood T cell repertoires in COVID-19. Overall study context: T cells, B-cell-depleted T cells, or PBMCs provided the cDNA or gDNA that served as material.

Germline assignment: CDR1 ENHRY and CDR2 SYGVKD. This CDR3 is 12 amino acids long. Germline trimming cut 6 bases from V and 9 bases from J; bases unmatched to any gene: 1. The protocol was immunoSEQ multiplex PCR, while the TCRdb copy is restricted to in-frame clones and leaves out a portion. In the table there are 50,000 to 65,000 clones, 83% of which are singletons. The TCR sequence derives from a human donor in a cohort sampled during active COVID-19. Specimen: peripheral blood. The rearrangement joins TRBV10-3 to TRBJ1-6, with 8 bases that match TRBD1. CDR3 nucleotides: TGTGCCATCAGACAGGGGGGTTCACCCCTCCACTTT. This codes for CAIRQGGSPLHF.